The next 15 T cell receptor beta chains were all read from a single sample in a study of beta chain features in type 1 diabetes. Study-wide results and caveats: All four CD4+ subsets of Type 1 diabetes patients contained TCRB CDR3s that were moderately but significantly shorter.

What was sequenced were expressed TCRB transcripts, since all of the isolated RNA had been reverse transcribed. Libraries were prepared by immunoSEQ multiplex PCR; TCRdb keeps only in-frame clonotypes and omits some of them. The data show a few hundred thousand clones, with 8% to 10% seen just once and 0.45% to 0.65% held by the top ten. These receptors have no known antigen. Sequencing was carried out using central memory CD4+ T cells from blood. The receptors come from a man aged 30 to 45 with type 1 diabetes.

This clone was picked up a small number of times. CDR3 region: CASSLVAGGSGELFF. The CDR3 DNA reads as TGTGCCAGCAGCTTGGTTGCGGGAGGGAGCGGGGAGCTGTTTTTT. The chain combines TRBV7-9 with TRBJ2-2; TRBD2 matches at 9 bases. This CDR3 comprises 15 residues. Germline V gene lookup returns CDR1 SEHNR and CDR2 FQNEAQ (reference sequence). The ends lost 3 bases at V and 7 bases at J; junction bases unmatched: 6.

This rearrangement joins TRBV5-5 to TRBJ2-3, with D perhaps TRBD2 (6 bases). V was shortened by 4 bases and J by 4 bases, with 16 bases between the two germline ends. Germline assignment: CDR1 SGHKS and CDR2 YYEKEE (reference sequence). The CDR3 is made up of 15 amino acids. CDR3 region: CASSLGRRAADTQYF. The CDR3 DNA is TGTGCCAGCAGCCTAGGGAGGAGGGCCGCAGATACGCAGTATTTT.

This clone was picked up a small number of times. This chain links TRBV5-1 with TRBJ1-2; TRBD1 matches at 7 bases. V was clipped by 4 bases and J by 8 bases; unmatched bases: 20. Germline V gene sequence: CDR1 SGHRS, CDR2 YFSETQ. This CDR3 contains 17 residues. CDR3 amino acids: CASSLRTGTFDEAGYTF. For the CDR3, the DNA is TGCGCCAGCAGCCTCCGGACAGGCACCTTTGACGAGGCAGGCTACACCTTC.

This clone has a handful of counts. The CDR3 bases are TGTGCCAGCAGGGGGGGAGCGCAGGAGGGTGAGCAGTTCTTC. Translated, it gives CASRGGAQEGEQFF. This sequence joins TRBV2 and TRBJ2-1, with D possibly being TRBD2 (6 bases). V lost 6 bases and J 9 bases, leaving 18 bases between the germline ends. Germline lookup yields CDR1 SNHLY and CDR2 FYNNEI. The CDR3 contains 14 residues.

This clone was seen more than once but under ten times. CDR3 DNA: TGTGCCAGCAGTTCCGGACAGGGCTACGAGCAGTACTTC. Protein: CASSSGQGYEQYF. This chain connects TRBV6-5 to TRBJ2-7, with 8 nucleotides matching TRBD1. Germline CDR1 MNHEY, CDR2 SVGAGI. The CDR3 totals 13 residues. Germline trimming cut 4 bases from V and 3 bases from J; bases unmatched to any gene: 2.

Concerning this clone: Other DNA sequences of this sample code for an identical CDR3. The chain recombines TRBV5-1 with TRBJ2-3; 7 bases match TRBD2. The junction had 4 bases not matched to a gene; V was cut back by 1 base and J by 2 bases. Germline V gives CDR1 SGHRS, CDR2 YFSETQ. The CDR3 consists of 15 residues. CDR3 coding DNA: TGCGCCAGCAGCTTGAGCAGCGGGAACACAGATACGCAGTATTTT. This encodes CASSLSSGNTDTQYF.

The sample holds a few counts of this clone. The J gene is TRBJ2-1, the V gene TRBV30, with 9 bases matching TRBD1. Germline-derived CDR1 and CDR2 are GTSNPN and SVGIG (reference sequence). Germline trimming cut 4 bases from V and 3 bases from J; bases unmatched to any gene: 7. The CDR3 has 15 residues. Written as DNA, the CDR3 is TGTGCCTGGATTCCAGCGGGACAGGGCTACAATGAGCAGTTCTTC. It specifies CAWIPAGQGYNEQFF.

The J gene is TRBJ2-1, the V gene TRBV6-5; 10 bases are a match to TRBD2. The CDR3 contains 15 residues. Germline trimming cut 5 bases from V and 5 bases from J; bases unmatched to any gene: 6. The germline V gene encodes CDR1 MNHEY and CDR2 SVGAGI. The CDR3 DNA reads as TGTGCCAGCAGTCACCGGACTAGCGGCCACAATGAGCAGTTCTTC. Protein product: CASSHRTSGHNEQFF.

CDR3 protein: CASSSPRGDSGANVLTF. The CDR3 region has the DNA TGTGCCAGCAGCTCCCCCCGGGGGGACTCTGGGGCCAACGTCCTGACTTTC. The V and J genes are TRBV7-2 and TRBJ2-6; TRBD2 matches 7 bases. Germline CDR1 SGHTA, CDR2 FQGNSA. This CDR3 is 17 amino acids long. The ends lost 4 bases at V and 0 bases at J; junction bases unmatched: 6.

The genes are TRBV7-2 and TRBJ2-7, with 7 nucleotides matching TRBD2. Trimming removed 3 bases from V and 4 bases from J; junction bases left unmatched: 6. Germline lookup yields CDR1 SGHTA and CDR2 FQGNSA. The CDR3 contains 14 residues. As DNA, the CDR3 is TGTGCCAGCAGCTTCGCGCGGGGGTTTTACGAGCAGTACTTC. It encodes CASSFARGFYEQYF.

This clone was counted only a few times. The V gene is TRBV5-5, the J gene TRBJ2-1; D possibly corresponds to TRBD2 (5 bases). Between the trimmed V and J ends, which lost 4 bases and 3 bases, there was a span of 11 bases. The CDR3 is 14 residues long. CDR1 is SGHKS and CDR2 is YYEKEE in the germline V gene (reference sequence). Written as DNA, the CDR3 is TGTGCCAGCAGCCCGGACTCGAACTACAATGAGCAGTTCTTC. The encoded protein is CASSPDSNYNEQFF.

The chain is built from TRBV6-1 and TRBJ2-1; 13 bases line up with TRBD2. The length of the CDR3 is 14 residues. Germline trimming cut 7 bases from V and 10 bases from J; bases unmatched to any gene: 7. Per the germline V gene, CDR1 is MNHNS and CDR2 is SASEGT. The CDR3 region is CASTRGLAGREQFF. CDR3 DNA: TGTGCCAGCACCCGGGGACTAGCGGGACGAGAGCAGTTCTTC.

There are a few counts of this clone. The CDR3 spells CASSRQGREIEQYF. The CDR3 bases are TGTGCCAGCAGCCGCCAGGGGCGGGAGATCGAGCAGTACTTC. This sequence joins TRBV6-6 and TRBJ2-7, with a possible D match to TRBD2 (7 bases). The CDR3 covers 14 residues. V was shortened by 6 bases and J by 6 bases, with 18 bases between the two germline ends. CDR1 is MNHNY and CDR2 is SVGAGI in the germline V gene (reference sequence).

This clone appeared a few times. The gene calls are TRBV21-1 and TRBJ2-7. TRBV21-1 is noted as a pseudogene. The CDR3 runs 10 residues. The CDR3 DNA follows: TGTGCCAGCAGCAATATGGAAAAGTACTTC. Encoded protein: CASSNMEKYF.

This clone was counted a few times. The chain joins TRBV5-4 to TRBJ2-2; 11 bases match TRBD2. The CDR3 runs 16 residues. Germline loops: CDR1 SGHNT, CDR2 YYREEE (reference sequence). The ends lost 1 base at V and 4 bases at J; junction bases unmatched: 3. CDR3 sequence: CASSLTSGSGTGELFF. CDR3 DNA: TGTGCCAGCAGCTTGACTAGCGGGAGTGGCACCGGGGAGCTGTTTTTT.